Shown below are 9 T cell receptor beta chains from a single sample sequenced in a study of shared clonotypes between healthy human individuals. Only in-frame clones appear in the TCRdb table, and some are missing; sequencing was by immunoSEQ multiplex PCR. The sample carries 2 million to 3 million clones, under 95% recorded once. Sequences were obtained from naive CD4+ T cells from PBMCs. The subset denotes: CD45RA+ positively selected. Receptors were obtained from a man between 18 and 29 years old in good health. Some clones in this sample may be carry-over from other donors' samples.

This clone was picked up one time. This chain links TRBV19 with TRBJ1-5, with TRBD1 matching over 8 bases. V shed 6 bases and J 6 bases; nucleotides not matched to a gene: 4. This CDR3 spans 13 amino acids. Germline V gives CDR1 LNHDA, CDR2 SQIVND (reference sequence). As DNA, the CDR3 is TGTGCCAGTAGCCCGGACAGGGTTCAGCCCCAGCATTTT. Protein: CASSPDRVQPQHF.

A note on this clone: The same CDR3 arises from other DNA sequences in this sample as well. The CDR3 DNA reads as TGTGCCACCAGCCGCGTGGGGGGGGAGCAGTACTTC. This sequence encodes CATSRVGGEQYF. The gene calls are TRBV15 and TRBJ2-7; the match to TRBD2 covers 7 bases. This CDR3 spans 12 amino acids. Germline assignment: CDR1 LNHNV and CDR2 YYDKDF (reference sequence). V was pared by 5 bases and J by 7 bases, with 5 bases of the junction left unmatched.

This rearrangement joins TRBV5-6 to TRBJ1-4; tentatively, D is TRBD1 (5 bases). This CDR3 is 13 amino acids long. Germline V gene sequence: CDR1 SGHDT, CDR2 YYEEEE. The V gene lost 4 bases and the J gene lost 3 bases, with 7 bases spanning the gap. CDR3 residues: CASSRDPNEKLFF. CDR3 in DNA: TGTGCCAGCAGCCGGGACCCTAATGAAAAACTGTTTTTT.

The rearrangement uses TRBV6-5 and TRBJ2-2, with D perhaps assigned TRBD1 or TRBD2 (5 bases each). The V end was cut by 6 bases, the J end by 4 bases, with 15 bases between. The length of the CDR3 is 15 residues. Germline V gives CDR1 MNHEY, CDR2 SVGAGI. The CDR3 spells CASRPGPRGTGELFF. CDR3 in DNA: TGTGCCAGCAGGCCGGGACCTCGGGGCACCGGGGAGCTGTTTTTT.

The rearrangement links TRBV6-6 to TRBJ2-5; 9 bases align to TRBD2. After removal of 5 bases from V and 1 base from J, the junction contained 2 bases not matched to a gene. The CDR3 spans 14 residues. Germline CDR1 and CDR2: MNHNY and SVGAGI (reference sequence). The CDR3 sequence: CASSPSGAQETQYF. The CDR3 nucleotides read TGTGCCAGCAGTCCTAGCGGGGCCCAAGAGACCCAGTACTTC.

Worth noting for this clone: Different DNA sequences within this sample yield the same CDR3. This sequence joins TRBV7-9 and TRBJ2-5; TRBD1 matches 8 bases. The V segment lost 1 base and the J segment 0 bases; nucleotides outside the gene matches: 1. This CDR3 spans 15 amino acids. Germline V gene data show CDR1 as SEHNR and CDR2 as FQNEAQ (reference sequence). The CDR3 bases are TGTGCCAGCAGCTTAGGGACAGGGTACCAAGAGACCCAGTACTTC. It codes for CASSLGTGYQETQYF.

The chain carries TRBV7-2 and TRBJ1-3; weak D call: TRBD1 (5 bases). Germline V gives CDR1 SGHTA, CDR2 FQGNSA. Trimming stripped 5 bases from V and 3 bases from J, with 14 bases between. The length of the CDR3 is 15 residues. This CDR3 is CASSPPGLDGNTIYF. Written as DNA, the CDR3 is TGTGCCAGCAGCCCCCCGGGACTCGATGGAAACACCATATATTTT.

The rearrangement joins TRBV6-5 to TRBJ2-1, with 9 bases identical to TRBD1. This CDR3 is 14 amino acids long. Germline CDR1 MNHEY, CDR2 SVGAGI. V shed 6 bases and J 3 bases; nucleotides not matched to a gene: 3. The CDR3 bases are TGTGCCAGCAGCTACAGGGGGCTCTACAATGAGCAGTTCTTC. It specifies CASSYRGLYNEQFF.

In regard to this clone: Within the sample, other DNA sequences also encode this same CDR3. The CDR3 sequence: CASSLRRETQYF. The DNA for the CDR3 is TGTGCCAGCAGTTTAAGACGTGAGACCCAGTACTTC. The V and J genes are TRBV28 and TRBJ2-5, with D unclear. This CDR3 is 12 amino acids long. The ends were cut back, 2 bases at V and 5 bases at J, with 6 bases in the middle. CDR1 is MDHEN and CDR2 is SYDVKM in the germline V gene.